This T cell receptor (beta chain) was sequenced for a study of CD8 T cells in ankylosing spondylitis. Construction of TCR beta libraries was performed using quantitative 5'-RACE with molecular barcodes. TCRdb reprocessed the 5' RACE reads via MiXCR and lists one record per CDR3 protein. The repertoire includes approximately 140,000 distinct CDR3 sequences, 9.3% of them detected once, and approximately 3.6% sits in the top ten. This clonotype has at least ten counts. No antigen is known for it. This CDR3 contains 17 residues. Trimming at V came to 6 bases and at J to 4 bases, leaving 14 bases not matched to a gene. Study-wide findings and caveats: The study looked at matched synovial fluid samples from ankylosing spondylitis patients. Disease-linked clones were reported to be significantly enriched there. For ankylosing spondylitis blood, a TCR beta motif of seven to nine highly homologous variants appeared characteristic. Within peripheral blood, clones linked to disease were CD8+ and relatively rare.

The chain employs TRBV12-3 or TRBV12-4 and TRBJ1-2, with TRBD1 matching over 10 bases. The sequenced sample consisted of blood, either unsorted or a sorted T cell fraction (not recorded which). The sequence was obtained from a male donor with ankylosing spondylitis or in good health (not recorded which). CDR3 in amino acids: CASSRKSGTGELYGYTF. The CDR3 DNA is TGTGCCAGCAGCCGAAAATCTGGGACAGGGGAGCTCTATGGCTACACCTTC.